The rows below give T cell receptor beta chains drawn from one sample of a study of T cell changes during pregnancy in multiple sclerosis. The method was immunoSEQ multiplex PCR; TCRdb's version includes in-frame clones alone and lacks a portion of them. In the table there are around 30,000 clones, around 90% of which are singletons. Sequenced material: CD4+ T cells from peripheral blood mononuclear cells, taken in the third trimester of pregnancy. These receptors were obtained from a female donor in good health, enrolled as a control in a pregnancy study. CDR3s include the opening cysteine and the closing phenylalanine or tryptophan. D genes are given only for firm matches. Clone size is given for some rows only: seen once, a few or many times, or a class if the clone is expanded.

DNA: TGTGCCAGCAGCGAACAGGCCAACCTGAACACTGAAGCTTTCTTT; CDR3: CASSEQANLNTEAFF; D: .; V: TRBV2; J: TRBJ1-1; length: 15; size: .
DNA: TGCAGCGTTGAGCGCGGAAGTCGAGGGTACACTGAAGCTTTCTTT; CDR3: CSVERGSRGYTEAFF; D: .; V: TRBV29-1; J: TRBJ1-1; length: 15; size: .
DNA: TGTGCCAGCAGCGGCGCGACAGGGAACACTGAAGCTTTCTTT; CDR3: CASSGATGNTEAFF; D: .; V: TRBV9; J: TRBJ1-1; length: 14; size: .
DNA: TGTGCCAGCAGCTTAACGGGACTAGCGGATGGCGGGGGAGAGACCCAGTACTTC; CDR3: CASSLTGLADGGGETQYF; D: TRBD2; V: TRBV7-2; J: TRBJ2-5; length: 18; size: few
DNA: TGTGCCAGCAGCCCAGGCTCAGGGGGGTATGGCTACACCTTC; CDR3: CASSPGSGGYGYTF; D: TRBD1; V: TRBV7-2; J: TRBJ1-2; length: 14; size: .
DNA: TGCAGCGTTGGCTTACAGAATATCTATGGCTACACCTTC; CDR3: CSVGLQNIYGYTF; D: .; V: TRBV29-1; J: TRBJ1-2; length: 13; size: .
DNA: TGTGCCAGCTCACCACCAGGGGGGGGAGAGACCCAGTACTTC; CDR3: CASSPPGGGETQYF; D: .; V: TRBV18; J: TRBJ2-5; length: 14; size: once
DNA: TGTGCCAGCAGCTTGGGCGGGGGGCAGGGTGACGAAGCTTTCTTT; CDR3: CASSLGGGQGDEAFF; D: .; V: TRBV5-4; J: TRBJ1-1; length: 15; size: medium-sized
DNA: TGTGCCAGCAGTTTAGGCCCTGCGGCTGGAAACACCATATATTTT; CDR3: CASSLGPAAGNTIYF; D: .; V: TRBV7-2; J: TRBJ1-3; length: 15; size: .
DNA: TGCGCCAGCAGTGAGTCTGTGCGGGGCACTGAAGCTTTCTTT; CDR3: CASSESVRGTEAFF; D: .; V: TRBV10-1; J: TRBJ1-1; length: 14; size: .
DNA: TGTGCCAGCAAGGGGGGGAGGTACCCAGATACGCAGTATTTT; CDR3: CASKGGRYPDTQYF; D: .; V: TRBV2; J: TRBJ2-3; length: 14; size: .
DNA: TGCGCCAGCAGCCAAGATCAGGTGATGAACACTGAAGCTTTCTTT; CDR3: CASSQDQVMNTEAFF; D: .; V: TRBV4-1; J: TRBJ1-1; length: 15; size: .
DNA: TGTGCCAGCAGTAAGACAGAAAACTATGGCTACACCTTC; CDR3: CASSKTENYGYTF; D: .; V: TRBV27; J: TRBJ1-2; length: 13; size: .
DNA: TGTGCCATCAGTGATCCACAGGGGCGGGGCTACACCTTC; CDR3: CAISDPQGRGYTF; D: TRBD1; V: TRBV10-3; J: TRBJ1-2; length: 13; size: .
DNA: TGTGCCAGCTCACCTACTAGCACCGGGGAGCTGTTTTTT; CDR3: CASSPTSTGELFF; D: .; V: TRBV18; J: TRBJ2-2; length: 13; size: .
DNA: TGCGCCAGCAGCTTGGGCGGAGTCAACGACAATGAGCAGTTCTTC; CDR3: CASSLGGVNDNEQFF; D: .; V: TRBV5-1; J: TRBJ2-1; length: 15; size: .
DNA: TGCGCCAGCAGCAGGGGATGGAAAGCTGAAGCTTTCTTT; CDR3: CASSRGWKAEAFF; D: .; V: TRBV5-1; J: TRBJ1-1; length: 13; size: .
DNA: TGTGCCAGCAGCCACACAGGGGTGTCTAATGAAAAACTGTTTTTT; CDR3: CASSHTGVSNEKLFF; D: TRBD1; V: TRBV5-6; J: TRBJ1-4; length: 15; size: .
DNA: TGTGCCAGTAGTAAACAACTAGCGGGAGGGTTGGGCGAGACCCAGTACTTC; CDR3: CASSKQLAGGLGETQYF; D: TRBD2; V: TRBV19; J: TRBJ2-5; length: 17; size: .
DNA: TGCGCCAGCAGCTACCCGATTACAGGTGTCGTAGCGGGAGTGGGGAGCACAGATACGCAGTATTTT; CDR3: CASSYPITGVVAGVGSTDTQYF; D: TRBD2; V: TRBV5-1; J: TRBJ2-3; length: 22; size: .
DNA: TGTGCCAGCAGACCATCCGGGACAGGGAACGAAAAACTGTTTTTT; CDR3: CASRPSGTGNEKLFF; D: TRBD1; V: TRBV27; J: TRBJ1-4; length: 15; size: once
DNA: TGTGCCAGCAGCCTTTTCAACTATGGCTACACCTTC; CDR3: CASSLFNYGYTF; D: .; V: TRBV7-2; J: TRBJ1-2; length: 12; size: .
DNA: TGTGCCAGCAGCTTAGGGGGGGATAGTGAAGCTTTCTTT; CDR3: CASSLGGDSEAFF; D: .; V: TRBV7-8; J: TRBJ1-1; length: 13; size: .
DNA: TGCGCCAGCAGCTTAAATTGGGGAGGAGAGACCCAGTACTTC; CDR3: CASSLNWGGETQYF; D: .; V: TRBV5-1; J: TRBJ2-5; length: 14; size: .
DNA: TGTGCCAGCAGCCAAGGACAGGGGGCGGCCACGCTCCACTTT; CDR3: CASSQGQGAATLHF; D: TRBD1; V: TRBV14; J: TRBJ1-6; length: 14; size: .
DNA: TGCGCCAGCAGCCCTTGGACAGGGCCTCCTGAAGCTTTCTTT; CDR3: CASSPWTGPPEAFF; D: TRBD1; V: TRBV5-1; J: TRBJ1-1; length: 14; size: .
DNA: TGTGCCAGCAGCGTATCTAGCCGGGAGACCCAGTACTTC; CDR3: CASSVSSRETQYF; D: .; V: TRBV9; J: TRBJ2-5; length: 13; size: .
DNA: TGTGCCAGCAGGAAAGATACAGGGAATACTGAAGCTTTCTTT; CDR3: CASRKDTGNTEAFF; D: .; V: TRBV2; J: TRBJ1-1; length: 14; size: .
DNA: TGTGCCAGCACTAGATCGGGAGGCCTTTTCAATGAGCAGTTCTTC; CDR3: CASTRSGGLFNEQFF; D: TRBD2; V: TRBV14; J: TRBJ2-1; length: 15; size: .
DNA: TGTGCCAGCAGCCCATTTGATGGCTACACCTTC; CDR3: CASSPFDGYTF; D: .; V: TRBV7-2; J: TRBJ1-2; length: 11; size: .
DNA: TGTGCCAGCAGCTTGGGGAGCGGTTCCTCCTACGAGCAGTACTTC; CDR3: CASSLGSGSSYEQYF; D: .; V: TRBV5-4; J: TRBJ2-7; length: 15; size: .
DNA: TGTGCCAGCAGCTTAGGTCAGGGACTAGCCCACACAGATACGCAGTATTTT; CDR3: CASSLGQGLAHTDTQYF; D: TRBD2; V: TRBV11-2; J: TRBJ2-3; length: 17; size: .
DNA: TGTGCCAGCAGCTTAGGGGGGACATTAAATCAGCCCCAGCATTTT; CDR3: CASSLGGTLNQPQHF; D: .; V: TRBV7-2; J: TRBJ1-5; length: 15; size: .
DNA: TGTGCCAGCACCTTTCACCCGGGGACAGATACGCAGTATTTT; CDR3: CASTFHPGTDTQYF; D: .; V: TRBV9; J: TRBJ2-3; length: 14; size: .
DNA: TGTGCCAGCAGTGAATCCCCGGGCTCCTATAATTCACCCCTCCACTTT; CDR3: CASSESPGSYNSPLHF; D: .; V: TRBV6-1; J: TRBJ1-6; length: 16; size: .
DNA: TGTGCCAGTAGTGAGGACAGGGTCCTGGACATTCAGTACTTC; CDR3: CASSEDRVLDIQYF; D: TRBD1; V: TRBV19; J: TRBJ2-4; length: 14; size: .
DNA: TGTGCCAGCAGCTCAGGACTAGGTAGCACAGATACGCAGTATTTT; CDR3: CASSSGLGSTDTQYF; D: TRBD2; V: TRBV7-7; J: TRBJ2-3; length: 15; size: .
DNA: TGTGCCACCAGCAGTCCTACAGGGGGCACTGAAGCTTTCTTT; CDR3: CATSSPTGGTEAFF; D: TRBD1; V: TRBV15; J: TRBJ1-1; length: 14; size: .
DNA: TGTGCCAGCAGCTTAGGTGCAGCAGATACGCAGTATTTT; CDR3: CASSLGAADTQYF; D: .; V: TRBV13; J: TRBJ2-3; length: 13; size: .
DNA: TGTGCCAGCCGGGAGGTGGTGGACACTGAAGCTTTCTTT; CDR3: CASREVVDTEAFF; D: .; V: TRBV6-5; J: TRBJ1-1; length: 13; size: once
DNA: TGTGCCAGCAGCCCGGGAGAGATTCGACTAGCGGTCCACACAGATACGCAGTATTTT; CDR3: CASSPGEIRLAVHTDTQYF; D: TRBD2; V: TRBV5-6; J: TRBJ2-3; length: 19; size: .
DNA: TGTGCCAGCAGTGAATACGGTCGGAGGTACACCTTC; CDR3: CASSEYGRRYTF; D: .; V: TRBV25-1; J: TRBJ1-2; length: 12; size: .
DNA: TGTGCCAGCTCACCATACAGGGGAAATTCACCCCTCCACTTT; CDR3: CASSPYRGNSPLHF; D: TRBD1; V: TRBV18; J: TRBJ1-6; length: 14; size: .
DNA: TGTGCCAGTAGTGTAGCGGGGAAGCAGTTCTTC; CDR3: CASSVAGKQFF; D: TRBD2; V: TRBV19; J: TRBJ2-1; length: 11; size: .
DNA: TGCGCCAGCAGCTTGGAGGCTAGCGGACCCACCTACGAGCAGTACTTC; CDR3: CASSLEASGPTYEQYF; D: TRBD2; V: TRBV5-1; J: TRBJ2-7; length: 16; size: .
DNA: TGTGCCAGCAGTCGTACTAGCGGGGGGGCCGGCAATGAGCAGTTCTTC; CDR3: CASSRTSGGAGNEQFF; D: TRBD2; V: TRBV7-9; J: TRBJ2-1; length: 16; size: .
DNA: TGTGCCAGCAGCTTAGTCGGGACAGGGGGCTACAATGAGCAGTTCTTC; CDR3: CASSLVGTGGYNEQFF; D: TRBD1; V: TRBV7-2; J: TRBJ2-1; length: 16; size: .